A single sample is the source of the 29 T cell receptor beta chains below, sequenced in a study of shared clonotypes between healthy human individuals. The repertoire was sequenced with immunoSEQ multiplex PCR; TCRdb's copy has only in-frame clones and lacks some. The sample has 550,000 to 750,000 clones; 95% to 96% are singletons. It was CD45RO-negative cells, positively selected for CCR7, that made up naive CD8 cells, with terminally differentiated effector memory CD45RA+ cells excluded. The sequencing sample was made of naive CD8+ T cells sorted from blood. All receptors derive from a woman aged 30 to 39 in good health.

This chain links TRBV7-6 with TRBJ2-7; the D is unclear. Germline V lookup: CDR1 SGHVS, CDR2 FNYEAQ. Trimming cost V 5 bases and J 1 base, with 9 bases left between them. The CDR3 is 13 amino acids. CDR3 bases: TGTGCCAGCAGCCCGGACGGATCCTACGAGCAGTACTTC. Translated, it gives CASSPDGSYEQYF.

V usage is TRBV29-1 and J usage is TRBJ2-1, with 15 bases matching TRBD2. V lost 1 base, J lost 9 bases, and 4 bases stayed unmatched. The germline gives CDR1 SQVTM, CDR2 ANQGSEA. CDR3 size: 15 residues. CDR3 in amino acids: CSVEGTSGRAGEQFF. The CDR3 coding sequence is TGCAGCGTTGAAGGGACTAGCGGGAGGGCCGGTGAGCAGTTCTTC.

The chain carries TRBV6-1 and TRBJ1-3; 7 bases align to TRBD1. CDR1 is MNHNS, CDR2 SASEGT, per germline. The CDR3 consists of 15 residues. V trimming: 8 bases; J trimming: 4 bases; junction bases outside the gene matches: 11. The CDR3 DNA follows: TGTGCCAGCCCAGGGGGGGAAAGTAGGGGAAACACCATATATTTT. Its translation: CASPGGESRGNTIYF.

The V call is TRBV9, the J call TRBJ2-3, with 7 positions matching TRBD2. CDR1 is SGDLS, CDR2 YYNGEE, per germline. Trimming at V came to 6 bases and at J to 4 bases, leaving 5 bases not matched to a gene. This CDR3 comprises 13 residues. The CDR3 DNA reads as TGTGCCAGCACCCAGGGAGGGTCAGATACGCAGTATTTT. Translating it yields CASTQGGSDTQYF. Full variable domain (rest looked up from reference TRBV9 and TRBJ2-3): DSGVTQTPKHLITATGQRVTLRCSPRSGDLSVYWYQQSLDQGLQFLIQYYNGEERAKGNILERFSAQQFPDLHSELNLSSLELGDSALYFCASTQGGSDTQYFGPGTRLTVL.

The V gene is TRBV21-1, the J gene TRBJ2-7; TRBD1 reflects the table's D call only, with no check against the DNA. TRBV21-1 is a pseudogene. CDR3 length: 14 residues. The DNA of the CDR3 is TGTGCCAGCAGCGACCGGGACAGGATCTTCGAGCAGTACTTC. The encoded protein is CASSDRDRIFEQYF.

The chain carries TRBV7-6 and TRBJ2-7; D is unresolved. This CDR3 comprises 13 residues. V gave up 0 bases and J gave up 3 bases, with 6 bases separating them. CDR1 is SGHVS and CDR2 is FNYEAQ in the germline V gene. For the CDR3, the DNA is TGTGCCAGCAGCTTAGCGGAGTACTACGAGCAGTACTTC. Protein product: CASSLAEYYEQYF. Using reference TRBV7-6 and TRBJ2-7 for the parts outside the CDR3, the full variable domain is GAGVSQSPRYKVTKRGQDVALRCDPISGHVSLYWYRQALGQGPEFLTYFNYEAQQDKSGLPNDRFSAERPEGSISTLTIQRTEQRDSAMYRCASSLAEYYEQYFGPGTRLTVT.

This chain joins TRBV28 and TRBJ2-5; the match to TRBD2 covers 11 bases. The CDR3 runs 15 residues. With V trimmed by 8 bases and J by 4 bases, 9 bases remained unmatched. Germline V lookup: CDR1 MDHEN, CDR2 SYDVKM. The CDR3 loop reads CASRQELAGAETQYF. The CDR3 DNA follows: TGTGCCAGCCGGCAAGAACTAGCGGGAGCAGAGACCCAGTACTTC.

J is TRBJ2-7 and V is TRBV5-1, with D possibly being TRBD1 (6 bases). Germline CDR1 SGHRS, CDR2 YFSETQ. The germline V and J ends were trimmed by 4 bases and 3 bases, with 20 bases remaining between them. The CDR3 contains 16 residues. CDR3 nucleotides: TGCGCCAGCAGCCCCTTATTGACAGGATCAGACTACGAGCAGTACTTC. It specifies CASSPLLTGSDYEQYF.

CDR3 amino acids: CASSSTPTSGRVVPYEQYF. The CDR3 DNA reads as TGTGCCAGCTCCTCAACTCCGACTAGCGGGAGGGTGGTACCCTACGAGCAGTACTTC. V gene TRBV28 combines with J gene TRBJ2-7; 14 positions agree with TRBD2. Unmatched junction bases numbered 17, after V lost 8 bases and J lost 2 bases. CDR3 length: 19 amino acids. Per germline, CDR1 MDHEN and CDR2 SYDVKM.

The genes are TRBV6-6 and TRBJ2-1, with 7 positions matching TRBD2. Per germline, CDR1 MNHNY and CDR2 SVGAGI (reference sequence). The V and J ends lost 6 bases and 0 bases, in that order; junction bases with no gene match: 5. CDR3 size: 15 residues. The CDR3 DNA is TGTGCCAGCAGCGCAGCGGGATACTCCTACAATGAGCAGTTCTTC. Its protein is CASSAAGYSYNEQFF.

The chain combines TRBV28 with TRBJ2-3; D is tentatively TRBD1 or TRBD2 (5 bases each). Trimming removed 7 bases at V and 1 base at J, with 15 bases between. The CDR3 contains 15 residues. Germline lookup yields CDR1 MDHEN and CDR2 SYDVKM. The CDR3 DNA reads as TGTGCCAGCACCGTGGGGGTGTTGGGCACAGATACGCAGTATTTT. This gives the protein CASTVGVLGTDTQYF.

The chain employs TRBV28 and TRBJ1-1; D remains unclear. The germline V and J ends were trimmed by 4 bases and 4 bases, with 10 bases remaining between them. Germline V gene lookup returns CDR1 MDHEN and CDR2 SYDVKM. This CDR3 contains 13 residues. CDR3 amino acids: CASSSGEVTEAFF. The CDR3 region has the DNA TGTGCCAGCAGTTCGGGCGAGGTCACTGAAGCTTTCTTT.

For the CDR3, the DNA is TGTGCCAGCAGCTTGGGGTACGGGAGAAGTGACTATTACGAGCAGTACTTC. Translated, it gives CASSLGYGRSDYYEQYF. The V call is TRBV5-6, the J call TRBJ2-7; TRBD2 might be the D (6 bases). This CDR3 spans 17 amino acids. Looked up from germline, CDR1 is SGHDT and CDR2 is YYEEEE. Trimming cost V 0 bases and J 4 bases, with 20 bases left between them.

This rearrangement joins TRBV7-6 to TRBJ2-1, with D maybe TRBD2 (6 bases). This CDR3 region has 16 residues. Trimming pared 8 bases from V and 3 bases from J, leaving 20 bases between. Per germline, CDR1 SGHVS and CDR2 FNYEAQ. The CDR3 nucleotides are TGTGCCAGCGGAACCCTAGCGACGCTAAACTACAATGAGCAGTTCTTC. Residues: CASGTLATLNYNEQFF.

The chain couples TRBV28 to TRBJ1-5, with 11 bases fitting TRBD1. V gave up 8 bases and J gave up 0 bases; unmatched junction bases: 12. Looked up from germline, CDR1 is MDHEN and CDR2 is SYDVKM. CDR3 length: 18 residues. CDR3 residues: CASSSPDRGPYSNQPQHF. The DNA of the CDR3 is TGTGCCAGCTCCTCCCCGGACAGGGGGCCATATAGCAATCAGCCCCAGCATTTT. Based on the CDR3 plus reference TRBV28 and TRBJ1-5, the full variable domain is DVKVTQSSRYLVKRTGEKVFLECVQDMDHENMFWYRQDPGLGLRLIYFSYDVKMKEKGDIPEGYSVSREKKERFSLILESASTNQTSMYLCASSSPDRGPYSNQPQHFGDGTRLSIL.

This chain uses TRBV13 with TRBJ1-1; D may be TRBD1 (6 bases). Germline CDR1 reads PRHDT; CDR2 reads FYEKMQ (reference sequence). This CDR3 has 12 residues. The germline V and J ends were trimmed by 6 bases and 4 bases, with 9 bases remaining between them. For the CDR3, the DNA is TGTGCCAGCAGATCAGGGGCCACTGAAGCTTTCTTT. Translation gives CASRSGATEAFF.

V and J are TRBV5-6 and TRBJ2-7; 9 bases line up with TRBD2. J was trimmed by 5 bases and V by 0 bases; bases with no gene match: 3. There are 14 residues in the CDR3. Germline V CDR1 and CDR2: SGHDT, YYEEEE. CDR3 amino acids: CASSLGASGDEQYF. CDR3 coding DNA: TGTGCCAGCAGCTTGGGGGCTAGCGGGGACGAGCAGTACTTC.

In nucleotides, the CDR3 is TGTGCCAGCAGCGCCCCAATGAGGTCCTACGAGCAGTACTTC. Translation: CASSAPMRSYEQYF. The chain links TRBV7-9 to TRBJ2-7; D gene unclear. The CDR3 runs to 14 residues. Germline CDR1 SEHNR, CDR2 FQNEAQ (reference sequence). V lost 5 bases and J lost 1, with 12 bases in between.

This clone was recorded only once. The chain has TRBV7-7 and TRBJ2-5; 12 bases line up with TRBD2. The CDR3 spans 16 residues. Trimming removed 1 base from V and 3 bases from J; junction bases left unmatched: 3. Germline loops: CDR1 SSHAT, CDR2 FNYEAQ (reference sequence). CDR3 sequence (DNA): TGTGCCAGCAGCTTAGGACTAGCGGGAGAGAAAGAGACCCAGTACTTC. Amino acid sequence: CASSLGLAGEKETQYF.

A word on this clone: Distinct nucleotide sequences in the sample also encode this CDR3. V and J are TRBV2 and TRBJ2-2; D is ambiguous. The germline V gene encodes CDR1 SNHLY and CDR2 FYNNEI. CDR3 length: 12 amino acids. Trimming shortened V by 2 bases and J by 6 bases, and 4 bases separated the two germline ends. The CDR3 DNA is TGTGCCAGCAGTGAATTACCCGGGGAGCTGTTTTTT. It encodes CASSELPGELFF.

In the case of this clone: In the same sample, other DNA sequences code for this CDR3. The chain employs TRBV9 and TRBJ1-5, with D perhaps matching TRBD1 (6 bases). Germline loops: CDR1 SGDLS, CDR2 YYNGEE. The CDR3 consists of 14 residues. The V and J ends lost 0 bases and 2 bases respectively, with 6 bases between them. CDR3: CASSVGTGNQPQHF. DNA of the CDR3: TGTGCCAGCAGCGTAGGGACAGGCAATCAGCCCCAGCATTTT.

This chain uses TRBV18 with TRBJ2-3; no firm D call. Germline loops: CDR1 KGHSH, CDR2 LQKENI. With 0 bases removed from V and 8 bases from J, the gap between germline ends came to 15 bases. The CDR3 runs 15 residues. CDR3 DNA: TGTGCCAGCTCACCACCGTTAGGAGAGTGGGTTACGCAGTATTTT. It specifies CASSPPLGEWVTQYF.

Details on this clone: The sample carries other DNA sequences with the same CDR3. V is TRBV27 and J is TRBJ2-7; 9 positions agree with TRBD1. Germline-derived CDR1 and CDR2 are MNHEY and SMNVEV (reference sequence). Unmatched junction bases numbered 5, after V lost 2 bases and J lost 6 bases. This CDR3 comprises 14 residues. The DNA for the CDR3 is TGTGCCAGCAGTTTAGGGACAGGGCTTGGCGAGCAGTACTTC. It translates to CASSLGTGLGEQYF.

This chain uses TRBV13 with TRBJ2-1, with 9 bases that match TRBD1. The CDR3 is 15 amino acids. V lost 2 bases to trimming and J lost 4 bases; unmatched junction nucleotides: 3. Germline values: CDR1 PRHDT, CDR2 FYEKMQ (reference sequence). The CDR3 DNA is TGTGCCAGCAGCTTAAGGGACAGGGTTTACAATGAGCAGTTCTTC. Translated: CASSLRDRVYNEQFF.

This chain joins TRBV28 and TRBJ2-3; 13 nucleotides align to TRBD2. CDR1 is MDHEN and CDR2 is SYDVKM in the germline V gene. The CDR3 totals 20 residues. V gave up 5 bases and J gave up 4 bases; unmatched junction bases: 18. CDR3 DNA: TGTGCCAGCAGTCGACCGTCGGTTGGGACTAGCGGGATTGGGGCAGATACGCAGTATTTT. Its translation is CASSRPSVGTSGIGADTQYF.

This sequence joins TRBV28 and TRBJ2-5, with D maybe TRBD2 (5 bases). TRBJ2-7 matches the DNA end more closely, so the J call is doubtful. CDR1 and CDR2 from the germline V gene are MDHEN and SYDVKM. The CDR3 spans 12 residues. The CDR3 DNA is TGTGCCAGCAGTTTACCGGGGAACGAGCAGTACTTC. It encodes CASSLPGNEQYF.

The chain couples TRBV28 to TRBJ1-3, with D perhaps matching TRBD1 (6 bases). The CDR3 has 15 amino acids. CDR1 is MDHEN and CDR2 is SYDVKM in the germline V gene. V lost 1 base to trimming and J lost 4 bases, with 11 bases between them. CDR3 in DNA: TGTGCCAGCAGTTTATATCAGGGGTCCGGAAACACCATATATTTT. This encodes CASSLYQGSGNTIYF.

V gene TRBV7-9 combines with J gene TRBJ2-5; 8 nucleotides match TRBD1. The J call could be wrong; TRBJ2-7 is a better fit for the DNA end. Germline CDR1 is SEHNR and CDR2 is FQNEAQ (reference sequence). This CDR3 has 16 amino acids. CDR3 DNA: TGTGCCAGCAGCTTAGGCCCCTCGGACAGGGACGGCGAGCAGTACTTC. Encoded protein: CASSLGPSDRDGEQYF.

CDR3 DNA: TGTGCCAGCAGCCTGGATGGGCCTTACAAGTATTTT. It is translated as CASSLDGPYKYF. The V and J genes are TRBV7-9 and TRBJ2-3; D is unresolved. CDR1 is SEHNR, CDR2 FQNEAQ, per germline (reference sequence). The CDR3 extends over 12 amino acids. The V and J ends lost 5 bases and 13 bases respectively, with 16 bases between them.